This T cell receptor (beta chain) was sequenced for a study of T cells after posttransplantation cyclophosphamide. Treatment was busulfan-fludarabine conditioning, a marrow graft, and cyclophosphamide on days +3 and +4. V was shortened by 0 bases and J by 4 bases, with 12 bases between the two germline ends. The CDR3 totals 15 residues. CDR1 is LNHNV, CDR2 YYDKDF, per germline (reference sequence). Sequencing used immunoSEQ multiplex PCR; TCRdb keeps in-frame clones, though not all of them. Here the sample spans approximately 3,100 clones, roughly 85% being singletons. Overall study results and limits: Donor-recipient repertoire similarity was low at 1-2 months, rising over year one. Tissue-infiltrating T cells from skin or gut overlapped little with blood T cells.

As regards this clone: Its antigen is not known.

The receptor was isolated from a female patient in her forties or fifties who received an allogeneic stem cell transplant from an unrelated donor, was CMV-positive, and had acute and chronic GVHD. Part of the T cells may come from the graft donor. The chain links TRBV15 to TRBJ1-2; a possible D gene is TRBD1 (5 bases). This specimen was PBMCs, taken after allogeneic stem cell transplant with posttransplant cyclophosphamide. The DNA of the CDR3 is TGTGCCACCAGCAGAGAAAAGGGACTACGCTATGGCTACACCTTC. It translates to CATSREKGLRYGYTF.